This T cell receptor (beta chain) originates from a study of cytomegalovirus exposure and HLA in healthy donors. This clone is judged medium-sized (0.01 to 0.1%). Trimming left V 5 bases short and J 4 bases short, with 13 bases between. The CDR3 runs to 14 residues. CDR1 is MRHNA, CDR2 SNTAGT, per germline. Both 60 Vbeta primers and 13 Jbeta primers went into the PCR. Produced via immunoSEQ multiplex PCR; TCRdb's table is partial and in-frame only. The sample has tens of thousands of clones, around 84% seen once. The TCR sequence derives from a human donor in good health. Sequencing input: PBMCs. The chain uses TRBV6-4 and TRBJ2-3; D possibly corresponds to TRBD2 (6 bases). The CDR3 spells CASSKTWGADTQYF. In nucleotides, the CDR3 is TGTGCCAGCAGTAAGACTTGGGGGGCAGATACGCAGTATTTT.